This T cell receptor beta chain was profiled in a study of T cells after somatic rescue of genetic block. With 0 bases removed from V and 6 bases from J, the gap between germline ends came to 4 bases. CDR1 and CDR2 from the germline V gene are SGHNT and YYREEE (reference sequence). CDR3 length: 11 residues. The data were produced by immunoSEQ multiplex PCR, yet TCRdb's version contains in-frame clones alone and is incomplete. This table has more than 65,000 clones, approximately 90% appearing once. The chain uses TRBV5-4 and TRBJ2-7; D call uncertain. Sequenced input: peripheral blood mononuclear cells (PBMCs). The receptor's source is a man aged 30 to 45. CDR3 amino acids: CASSLGLEQYF. CDR3 in DNA: TGTGCCAGCAGCTTGGGTCTCGAGCAGTACTTC.